Here is one T cell receptor (beta chain) with its context. Its antigen remains undetermined. No qualities accompany the bases; no much larger clone lies one base away. The junction shows trimming of 0 bases on V and 1 base on J, plus 7 bases between the germline ends. CDR1 and CDR2 are read off the germline V gene as SGDLS and YYNGEE. From the cysteine up to the phenylalanine, the CDR3 has a length of 14 residues. Only the CDR3 DNA stays, 42 bases, in frame from base 1. This sample is drawn from a study of T cells after somatic rescue of genetic block (TCRdb year 2020). About the investigation overall: What the study looked at was long-term robustness, specifically in a T-cell system that came about through somatic rescue of a genetic block in T-cell development.

Receptor libraries were prepared by the immunoSEQ multiplex PCR assay. TCRdb obtained this table from immuneACCESS and retained in-frame rearrangements with V and J assigned. These tables miss some clones; where compared with another copy, unresolved V genes account for less than half of the shortfall, and the remainder is unexplained. In this sample the table shows roughly 11,000 clones, approximately 80% of which occur a single time. 8% to 9.5% of the sample rests with the top ten. The rearrangement combines TRBV9 with TRBJ2-5; the D gene assignment is ambiguous. The clonotype comes from a boy aged 5-17 years. The sequencing sample was made of peripheral blood mononuclear cells (PBMCs). The nucleotide sequence reads as follows: TGTGCCAGCAGCGTAGGCCGGCCCCAAGAGACCCAGTACTTC. The encoded protein is CASSVGRPQETQYF. With all but the CDR3 taken from the reference TRBV9 and TRBJ2-5 genes, the full variable domain is: DSGVTQTPKHLITATGQRVTLRCSPRSGDLSVYWYQQSLDQGLQFLIQYYNGEERAKGNILERFSAQQFPDLHSELNLSSLELGDSALYFCASSVGRPQETQYFGPGTRLLVL.